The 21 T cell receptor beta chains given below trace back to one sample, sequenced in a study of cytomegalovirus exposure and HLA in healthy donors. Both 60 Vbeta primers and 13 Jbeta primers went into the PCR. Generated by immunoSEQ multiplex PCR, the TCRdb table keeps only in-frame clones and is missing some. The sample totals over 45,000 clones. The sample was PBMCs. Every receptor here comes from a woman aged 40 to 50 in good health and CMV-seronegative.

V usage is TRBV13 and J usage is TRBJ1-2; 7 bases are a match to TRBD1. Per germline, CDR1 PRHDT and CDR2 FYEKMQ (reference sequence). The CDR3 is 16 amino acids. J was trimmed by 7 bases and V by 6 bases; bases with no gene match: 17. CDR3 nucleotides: TGTGCCAGCAGTCACCGGGACAGTGCTTTGGGGCCTGGCTACACCTTC. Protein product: CASSHRDSALGPGYTF. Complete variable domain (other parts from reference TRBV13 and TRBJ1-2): AAGVIQSPRHLIKEKRETATLKCYPIPRHDTVYWYQQGPGQDPQFLISFYEKMQSDKGSIPDRFSAQQFSDYHSELNMSSLELGDSALYFCASSHRDSALGPGYTFGSGTRLTVV.

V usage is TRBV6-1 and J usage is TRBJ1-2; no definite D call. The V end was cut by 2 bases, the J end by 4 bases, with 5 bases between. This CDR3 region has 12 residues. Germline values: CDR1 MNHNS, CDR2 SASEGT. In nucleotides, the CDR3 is TGTGCCAGCAGTGAATACACCTATGGCTACACCTTC. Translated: CASSEYTYGYTF.

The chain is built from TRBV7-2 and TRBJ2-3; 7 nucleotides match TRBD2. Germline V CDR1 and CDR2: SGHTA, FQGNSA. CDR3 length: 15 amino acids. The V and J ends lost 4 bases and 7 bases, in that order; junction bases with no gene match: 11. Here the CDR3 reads CASSSPSAGVHTQYF. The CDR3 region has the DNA TGTGCCAGCAGCTCTCCCAGCGCGGGAGTTCATACGCAGTATTTT.

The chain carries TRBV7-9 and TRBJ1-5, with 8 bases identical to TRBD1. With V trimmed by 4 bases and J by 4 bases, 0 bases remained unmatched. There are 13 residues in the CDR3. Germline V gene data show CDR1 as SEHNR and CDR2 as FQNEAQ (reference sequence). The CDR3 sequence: CASSYRGNQPQHF. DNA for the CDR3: TGTGCCAGCAGCTACAGGGGGAATCAGCCCCAGCATTTT.

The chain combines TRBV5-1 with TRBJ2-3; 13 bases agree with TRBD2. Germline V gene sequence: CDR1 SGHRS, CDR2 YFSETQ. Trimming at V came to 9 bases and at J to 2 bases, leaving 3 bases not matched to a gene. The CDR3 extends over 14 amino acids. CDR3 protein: CATTSGGYTDTQYF. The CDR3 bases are TGCGCCACGACTAGCGGGGGGTACACAGATACGCAGTATTTT.

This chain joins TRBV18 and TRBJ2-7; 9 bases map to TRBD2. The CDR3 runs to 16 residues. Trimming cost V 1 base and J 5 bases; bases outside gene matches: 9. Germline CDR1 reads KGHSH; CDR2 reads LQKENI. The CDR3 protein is CASSPQAGGQGNEQYF. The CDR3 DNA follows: TGTGCCAGCTCACCACAGGCGGGAGGGCAAGGGAACGAGCAGTACTTC.

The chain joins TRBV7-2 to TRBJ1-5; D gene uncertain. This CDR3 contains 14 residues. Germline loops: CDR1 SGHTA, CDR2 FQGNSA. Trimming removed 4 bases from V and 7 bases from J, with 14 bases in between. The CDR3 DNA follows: TGTGCCAGCAGCTCCGACCTAGGAGGGCAGCCCCAGCATTTT. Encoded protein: CASSSDLGGQPQHF.

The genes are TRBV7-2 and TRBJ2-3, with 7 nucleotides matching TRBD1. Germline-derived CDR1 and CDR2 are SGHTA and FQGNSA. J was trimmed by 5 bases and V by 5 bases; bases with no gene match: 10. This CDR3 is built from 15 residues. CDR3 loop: CASSLRQGPRDTQYF. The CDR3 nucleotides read TGTGCCAGCAGCCTTCGACAGGGCCCCCGAGATACGCAGTATTTT.

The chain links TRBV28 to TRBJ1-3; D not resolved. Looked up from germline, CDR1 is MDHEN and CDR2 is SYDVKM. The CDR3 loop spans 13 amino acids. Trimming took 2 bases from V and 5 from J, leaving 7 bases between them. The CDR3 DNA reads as TGTGCCAGCAGTTTAACCGAGAGAAACACCATATATTTT. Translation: CASSLTERNTIYF.

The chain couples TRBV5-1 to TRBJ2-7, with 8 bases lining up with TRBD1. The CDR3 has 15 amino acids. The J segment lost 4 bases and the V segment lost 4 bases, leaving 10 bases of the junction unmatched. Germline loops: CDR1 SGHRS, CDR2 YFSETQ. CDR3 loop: CASSQPGQGRYEQYF. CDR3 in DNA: TGCGCCAGCAGCCAGCCCGGACAGGGACGGTACGAGCAGTACTTC.

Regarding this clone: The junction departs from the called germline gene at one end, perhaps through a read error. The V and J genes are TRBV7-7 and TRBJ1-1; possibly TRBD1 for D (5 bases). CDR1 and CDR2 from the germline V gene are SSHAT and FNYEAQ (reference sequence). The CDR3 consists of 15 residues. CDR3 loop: CASSPLRQPNTEAFF. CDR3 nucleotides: TGTGCTAGCAGCCCACTACGACAGCCGAACACTGAAGCTTTCTTT.

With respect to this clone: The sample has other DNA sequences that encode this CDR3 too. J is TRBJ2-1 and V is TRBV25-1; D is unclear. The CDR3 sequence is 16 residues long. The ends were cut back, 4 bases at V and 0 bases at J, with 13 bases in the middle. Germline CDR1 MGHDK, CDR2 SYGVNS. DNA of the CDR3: TGTGCCAGCAGTGGAGCCCTATCCTACTCCTACAATGAGCAGTTCTTC. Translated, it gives CASSGALSYSYNEQFF.

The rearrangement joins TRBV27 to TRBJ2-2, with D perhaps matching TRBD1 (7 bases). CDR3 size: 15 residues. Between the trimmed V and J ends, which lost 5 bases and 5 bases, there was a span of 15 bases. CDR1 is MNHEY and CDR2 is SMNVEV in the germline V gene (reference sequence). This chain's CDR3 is CASSPQGGRTGELFF. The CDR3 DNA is TGTGCCAGCAGTCCTCAGGGGGGCAGAACCGGGGAGCTGTTTTTT.

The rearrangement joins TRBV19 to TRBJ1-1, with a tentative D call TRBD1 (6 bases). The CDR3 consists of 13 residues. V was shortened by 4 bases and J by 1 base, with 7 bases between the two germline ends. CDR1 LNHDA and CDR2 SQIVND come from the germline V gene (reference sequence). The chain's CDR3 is CASSRQENTEAFF. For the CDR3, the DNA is TGTGCCAGTAGTAGACAGGAGAACACTGAAGCTTTCTTT.

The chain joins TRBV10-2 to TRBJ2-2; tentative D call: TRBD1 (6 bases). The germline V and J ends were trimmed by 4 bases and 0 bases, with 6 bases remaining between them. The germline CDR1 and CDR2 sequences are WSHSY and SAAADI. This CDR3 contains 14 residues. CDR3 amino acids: CASSGQANTGELFF. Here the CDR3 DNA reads TGCGCCAGCAGTGGACAGGCGAACACCGGGGAGCTGTTTTTT.

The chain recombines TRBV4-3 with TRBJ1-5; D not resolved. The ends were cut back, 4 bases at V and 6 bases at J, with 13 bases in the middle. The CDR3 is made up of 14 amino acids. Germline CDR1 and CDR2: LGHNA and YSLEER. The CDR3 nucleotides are TGCGCCAGCAGCCGAGGACTAGAAGGTCAGCCCCAGCATTTT. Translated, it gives CASSRGLEGQPQHF.

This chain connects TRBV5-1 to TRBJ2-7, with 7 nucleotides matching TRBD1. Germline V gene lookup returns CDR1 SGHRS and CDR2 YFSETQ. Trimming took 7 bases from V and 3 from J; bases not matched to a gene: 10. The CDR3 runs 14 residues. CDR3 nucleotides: TGCGCCAGCTCAAATCCCGGGACAGACTACGAGCAGTACTTC. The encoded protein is CASSNPGTDYEQYF. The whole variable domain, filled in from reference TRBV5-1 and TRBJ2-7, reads KAGVTQTPRYLIKTRGQQVTLSCSPISGHRSVSWYQQTPGQGLQFLFEYFSETQRNKGNFPGRFSGRQFSNSRSEMNVSTLELGDSALYLCASSNPGTDYEQYFGPGTRLTVT.

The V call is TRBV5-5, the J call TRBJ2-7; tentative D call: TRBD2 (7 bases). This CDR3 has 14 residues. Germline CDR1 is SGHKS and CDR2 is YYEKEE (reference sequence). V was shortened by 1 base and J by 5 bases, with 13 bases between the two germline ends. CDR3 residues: CASSLRGGIDEQYF. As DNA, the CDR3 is TGTGCCAGCAGCTTGAGGGGGGGAATAGACGAGCAGTACTTC.

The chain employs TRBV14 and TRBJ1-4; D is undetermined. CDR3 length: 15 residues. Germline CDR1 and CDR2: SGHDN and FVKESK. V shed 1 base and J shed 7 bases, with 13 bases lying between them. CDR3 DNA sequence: TGTGCCAGCAGCCAAGCGGTCGGGGTTACTGAAAAACTGTTTTTT. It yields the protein CASSQAVGVTEKLFF.

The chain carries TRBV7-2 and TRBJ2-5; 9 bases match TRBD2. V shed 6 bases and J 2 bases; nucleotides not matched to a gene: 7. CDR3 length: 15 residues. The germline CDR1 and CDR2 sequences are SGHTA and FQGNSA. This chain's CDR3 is CASSGSGGAQETQYF. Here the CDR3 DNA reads TGTGCCAGCAGTGGTAGCGGGGGAGCTCAAGAGACCCAGTACTTC.

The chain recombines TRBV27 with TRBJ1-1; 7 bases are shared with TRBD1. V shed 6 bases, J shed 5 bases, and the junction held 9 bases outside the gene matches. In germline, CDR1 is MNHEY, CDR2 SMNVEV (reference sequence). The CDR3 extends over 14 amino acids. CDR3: CASSFQGDGTEAFF. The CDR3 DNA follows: TGTGCCAGCAGCTTCCAGGGGGATGGAACTGAAGCTTTCTTT.